This T cell receptor beta chain was recovered during a study of cytomegalovirus exposure and HLA in healthy donors (dated by TCRdb to 2016 to 2017). For the study in its entirety: In an earlier analysis of roughly 590 of the donors, approximately 260 Gb of sequence data and approximately 120 million unique TCR beta sequences from 150 million to 200 million T cells were reported. An early release covering around 630 HLA-typed donors comprised about 300 gigabases of sequencing data and tens of millions of unique TCR sequences. Among the approximately 400 genotyped donors, 75% to 90% belonged to the genetic ancestry cluster associated with self-reported Caucasian donors. The study aimed to test whether cataloging public T cell receptors could reveal signatures of past pathogen exposure. The study profiled the T cell repertoires of 550 to 700 subjects by immunosequencing and related them to cytomegalovirus serostatus. A separate validation cohort of 100 to 150 different subjects was used in addition to the roughly 670-subject first cohort. To predict cytomegalovirus infection status, the study brought together high-throughput TCR immunosequencing, statistical association of individual TCRs with disease status, and machine learning. To study patterns of TCR occurrence, a later analysis re-analyzed previously published TCR beta repertoires from hundreds of donors and added high-resolution HLA genotyping. Rather than drawing on any new phenotypic data, the later analysis identified candidate immune exposures from TCR beta sequences and the way those sequences occurred across donors. To decide whether each TCR beta V gene segment behaved as functional or pseudogenic, an earlier analysis of 587 of the donors relied on high-throughput TCR beta sequencing. Alongside the repertoire data, information on donor age, sex, ethnicity and CMV serostatus was compiled. Genome-wide SNP genotypes for about 65% of the 666 donors were used in a later genetic analysis, which treated that subset as a discovery cohort. All discovery cohort repertoires had been generated on a single sequencing platform. Both class I and class II loci were covered by HLA typing, at four-digit resolution. The number of donors typed differed by locus, with roughly 629-640 for A, B, C, DRB1 and DQB1, 522 for DQA1, 600 to 610 for DPA1, and under 490 for DPB1. Because of strong linkage in the cohort, a handful of DR-DQ haplotypes were treated as single units for association and clustering. Among several hundred genotyped donors of the cohort, an average of about 240,000 unique TCR beta nucleotide sequences was sequenced per donor, of which approximately 18% were non-productive.

Libraries were prepared through the immunoSEQ multiplex PCR assay. For the multiplex PCR, a mixture combining 60 forward primers for TCR Vbeta segments and 13 reverse primers for TCR Jbeta segments was used. Amplification of the CDR3 region of rearranged TCR beta genes was performed with a multiplex PCR assay on genomic DNA. The amplified TCR beta libraries were sequenced on the Illumina HiSeq System as 87-base-pair reads. In the source study's methods: In a later analysis, 70 million to 95 million unique TCR beta chains were counted across the 650 to 750 repertoires, and roughly 11 million of these chains were shared by at least two donors. A nearest-neighbor algorithm error-corrected the raw reads and collapsed the reads into unique sequences, merging closely related sequences to remove PCR and sequencing errors. CDR3 sequences were aligned to IMGT reference sequences to assign V, D and J gene segments. For a sequence to be retained, at least a six-nucleotide match to both a V gene segment and a J gene segment was required. A rearrangement was called productive if the CDR3 had no stop codons and remained in frame with V and J, and every other rearrangement was called non-productive. Following IMGT convention, CDR3 was defined as the stretch from the second conserved V-encoded cysteine to the conserved J-encoded phenylalanine. The earlier analysis of around 640 of the donors excluded sequences that lacked an unambiguous match to a single V gene segment. In an earlier analysis of roughly 500 of the donors, V segments were called functional above 56.7% productive rearrangements and were called segregating when the between-donor standard deviation exceeded 5%. A statistical classification framework was developed to diagnose cytomegalovirus status using the catalog of TCR beta chain sequences. V and J gene assignment, in a later analysis, came from comparing TCR nucleotide sequences with IMGT/GENE-DB human TR gene sequences. The TCRdist pipeline was used in a later analysis to assign CDR3 sequences and most-parsimonious VDJ recombination scenarios. In a later analysis, each TCR beta chain was defined by its CDR3 amino acid sequence together with its V-gene family, and reads lacking a unique V-gene family were excluded. To address suspected cross-contamination and a sequencing artifact, a later analysis removed 592 highly shared, low-generation-probability nucleotide sequences. For each public chain, a later analysis derived a clonal expansion index from normalized ranks of inferred template counts within each repertoire. In a later analysis, generation probabilities were computed using a VDJ recombination model fitted to out-of-frame rearrangements, and the results were checked against IGoR. In a later analysis, hypergeometric tests were used to score TCR-TCR, TCR-HLA and TCR-CMV co-occurrence, with a repertoire-size bias correction applied to TCR pairs. A later analysis estimated false discovery rates by permuting HLA or CMV assignments 20 times. In a later analysis, co-occurring TCRs were grouped using DBSCAN, with TCRdist sequence similarity added in when clustering inside HLA-allele-positive subsets. Repertoires with fewer than 30,000 or more than 120,000 public chains were left out of co-occurrence clustering, as were four to six repertoires with anomalous nucleotide sharing. TCRdb re-hosts the immuneACCESS table, in-frame sequences only. Its copies lack some clones; in the studies checked, an unresolved V gene accounts for under half of them, and the cause for the rest is not known. The V and J calls and the clone size are those of that table, but D and trimming were determined from the DNA. Present in this sample are about 90,000 clones, approximately 74% of which were seen just once. About a fifth of the sample is in the top ten clones.

The germline V gene specifies SGHTA as CDR1 and FQGNSA as CDR2. Relative to germline, V is missing 5 bases and J is missing 4 bases, with 9 bases of the junction outside any gene match. The CDR3 holds 16 amino acids from the cysteine to the phenylalanine. Solely the CDR3 DNA is kept, with 48 bases framed from the first base. The cohort consisted of 600 to 700 healthy bone marrow donors. Cohort members were all nominally healthy when sampled, although unrecorded immune exposures were likely present. The donor was CMV seropositive and was included in the group of about 290 seropositive cohort members. A peripheral blood sample was collected from each donor, and TCR beta sequencing was performed on peripheral blood mononuclear cells. Genomic DNA was extracted from the blood cell samples with the Qiagen DNeasy Blood Extraction Kit. Broad study findings and their caveats: While some public TCRs were present in many individuals, most TCR sequences turned up only very rarely across donors. Specific HLA alleles were associated with 18,000 or so TCR beta sequences at a false discovery rate of 0.05 in a later analysis. A later analysis found that HLA-associated TCR beta chains were more clonally expanded and had lower generation probabilities than equally common non-associated chains. A group of highly shared sequence variants was considered likely to be a technical artifact of the sequencing pipeline. Correlated functional status among segregating V segments might reflect linkage disequilibrium, but an unknown experimental factor could not be ruled out. According to the authors, the approach could potentially be generalized to other disease states and immunological phenotypes. In vitro tests confirmed that a few of the cytomegalovirus-associated TCR beta chains recognize cytomegalovirus antigens. Only TCR beta chains were sequenced in this cohort, and the absence of alpha or paired-chain data limited detectable features. In a later analysis, most CMV-associated TCR beta chains were found to appear HLA-restricted, with HLA associations seemingly driven largely by CMV exposure. In an earlier analysis of several hundred of the donors, most TCR beta V segments were observed in productive rearrangements about 90% or about 30% of the time, broadly matching IMGT annotations. For the cohort, immune exposure information was limited to CMV serostatus. The study gave a list of 150 to 200 TCR beta chains associated with cytomegalovirus. The classifier was reported to diagnose cytomegalovirus status with high specificity and sensitivity in both the original cohort and the validation cohort. Compared with the roughly 670-donor mean, donors in an Asian-associated ancestry cluster had fewer N-insertions in productive TCRs, according to a later genetic analysis. A later genetic analysis associated a missense DCLRE1C variant with V-gene and J-gene trimming of TCR beta chains, and an independent cohort replicated the association. According to a later analysis, parvovirus B19, influenza, CMV and Epstein-Barr virus appeared linked to several top co-occurrence clusters. Some IMGT-functional V segments, including TRBV6-2 and TRBV6-3, could not be told apart with the 87-base-pair reads, so those segments were excluded. Because counts were too low, some 16 rarely observed V segments, including chromosome 9 orphons, were excluded from the earlier analysis of some 590 of the donors. Assigning TCR associations to individual alleles was difficult when HLA alleles, especially DR and DQ, strongly co-occurred. In a later analysis, TCR association rates were found to vary across HLA loci, with the most associated TCRs seen for DRB1 alleles and the fewest for HLA-C alleles. HLA typing was unavailable for some donors at each locus, so association tests used only the typed subset. A further reported finding was that TCR beta sequences accurately predicted the HLA-A and HLA-B alleles for most subjects in the first cohort. Roughly uniform sequencing depth across donors was assumed in presence/absence analyses, although this assumption may not hold.

This clone was detected once. Its antigen is not yet known. The input lacks base qualities; no much larger clone sits a single base away. The chain links TRBV7-2 with TRBJ2-3, with 10 junctional bases fitting TRBD2. Specimen: PBMCs. The TCR originated in a man younger than 40 in good health and CMV-seropositive. CDR3 reads: CASSIIAGGRADTQYF. Read as DNA, the sequence is TGTGCCAGCAGCATAATAGCGGGAGGTCGGGCAGATACGCAGTATTTT. Full variable domain (CDR3 extended with the reference TRBV7-2 and TRBJ2-3 proteins): GAGVSQSPSNKVTEKGKDVELRCDPISGHTALYWYRQSLGQGLEFLIYFQGNSAPDKSGLPSDRFSAERTGGSVSTLTIQRTQQEDSAVYLCASSIIAGGRADTQYFGPGTRLTVL.